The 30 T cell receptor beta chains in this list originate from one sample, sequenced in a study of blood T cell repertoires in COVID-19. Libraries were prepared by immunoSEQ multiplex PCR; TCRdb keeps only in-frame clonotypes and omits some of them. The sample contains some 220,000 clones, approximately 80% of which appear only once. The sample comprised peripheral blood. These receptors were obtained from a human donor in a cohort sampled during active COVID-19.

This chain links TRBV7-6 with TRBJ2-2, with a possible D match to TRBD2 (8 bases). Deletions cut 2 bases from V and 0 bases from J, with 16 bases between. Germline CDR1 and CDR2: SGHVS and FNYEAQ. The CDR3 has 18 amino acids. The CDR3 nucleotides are TGTGCCAGCAGCTTAAGGGCGGGGGGACAGACGAACACCGGGGAGCTGTTTTTT. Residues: CASSLRAGGQTNTGELFF. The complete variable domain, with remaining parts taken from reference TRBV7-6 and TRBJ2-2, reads GAGVSQSPRYKVTKRGQDVALRCDPISGHVSLYWYRQALGQGPEFLTYFNYEAQQDKSGLPNDRFSAERPEGSISTLTIQRTEQRDSAMYRCASSLRAGGQTNTGELFFGEGSRLTVL.

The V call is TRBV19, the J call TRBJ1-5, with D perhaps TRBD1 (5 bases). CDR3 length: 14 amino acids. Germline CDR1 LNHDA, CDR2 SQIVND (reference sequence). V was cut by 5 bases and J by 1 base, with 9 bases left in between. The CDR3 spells CASSGRESNQPQHF. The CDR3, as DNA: TGTGCCAGTAGTGGCAGGGAAAGCAATCAGCCCCAGCATTTT.

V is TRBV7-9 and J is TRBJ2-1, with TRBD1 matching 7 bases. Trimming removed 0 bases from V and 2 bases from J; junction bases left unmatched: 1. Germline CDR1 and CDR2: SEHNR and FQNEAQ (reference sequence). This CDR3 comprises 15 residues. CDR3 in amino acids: CASSLAQGAYNEQFF. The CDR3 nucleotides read TGTGCCAGCAGCTTAGCGCAGGGGGCCTACAATGAGCAGTTCTTC.

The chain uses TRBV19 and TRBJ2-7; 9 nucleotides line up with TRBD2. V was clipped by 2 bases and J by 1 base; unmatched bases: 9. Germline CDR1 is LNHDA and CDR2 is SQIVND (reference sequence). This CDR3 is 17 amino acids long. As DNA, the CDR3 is TGTGCCAGTAGTATAACCGAGCGGGGGGATATGTCCTACGAGCAGTACTTC. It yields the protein CASSITERGDMSYEQYF.

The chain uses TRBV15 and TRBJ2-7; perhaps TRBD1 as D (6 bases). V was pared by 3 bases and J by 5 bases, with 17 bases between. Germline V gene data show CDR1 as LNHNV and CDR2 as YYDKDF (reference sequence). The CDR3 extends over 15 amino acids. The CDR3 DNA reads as TGTGCCACCAGCAGGGGCCGGGACATCGACGACGAGCAGTACTTC. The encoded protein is CATSRGRDIDDEQYF.

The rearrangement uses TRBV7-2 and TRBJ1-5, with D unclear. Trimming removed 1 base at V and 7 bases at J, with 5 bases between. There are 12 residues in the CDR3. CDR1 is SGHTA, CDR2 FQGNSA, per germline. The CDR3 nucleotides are TGTGCCAGCAGCTTAGATAGCCAGCCCCAGCATTTT. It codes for CASSLDSQPQHF.

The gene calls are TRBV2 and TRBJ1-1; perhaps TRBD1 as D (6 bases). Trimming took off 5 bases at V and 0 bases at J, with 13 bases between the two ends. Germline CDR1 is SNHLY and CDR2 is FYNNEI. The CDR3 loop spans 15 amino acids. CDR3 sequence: CASSSFDRLNTEAFF. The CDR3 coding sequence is TGTGCCAGCAGTTCCTTCGACAGGTTGAACACTGAAGCTTTCTTT.

The CDR3 bases are TGCGCCAGCAGCCAAGACACTGGGGGGACCGGGGAGCTGTTTTTT. Translating gives CASSQDTGGTGELFF. The gene calls are TRBV4-3 and TRBJ2-2, with a tentative D call TRBD2 (6 bases). CDR3 length: 15 amino acids. Trimming pared 0 bases from V and 5 bases from J, leaving 10 bases between. CDR1 is LGHNA and CDR2 is YSLEER in the germline V gene.

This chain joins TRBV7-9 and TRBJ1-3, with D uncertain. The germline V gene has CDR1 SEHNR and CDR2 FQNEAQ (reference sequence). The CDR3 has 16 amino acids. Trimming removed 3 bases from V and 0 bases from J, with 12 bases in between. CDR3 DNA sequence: TGTGCCAGCAGCTTCGGCGGCAGCTACTCTGGAAACACCATATATTTT. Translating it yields CASSFGGSYSGNTIYF.

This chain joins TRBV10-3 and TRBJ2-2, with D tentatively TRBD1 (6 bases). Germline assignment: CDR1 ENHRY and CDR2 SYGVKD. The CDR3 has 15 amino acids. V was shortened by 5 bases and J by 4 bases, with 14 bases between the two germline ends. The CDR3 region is CAISPSPRGTGELFF. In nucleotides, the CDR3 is TGTGCCATCAGTCCGAGCCCCAGGGGCACCGGGGAGCTGTTTTTT.

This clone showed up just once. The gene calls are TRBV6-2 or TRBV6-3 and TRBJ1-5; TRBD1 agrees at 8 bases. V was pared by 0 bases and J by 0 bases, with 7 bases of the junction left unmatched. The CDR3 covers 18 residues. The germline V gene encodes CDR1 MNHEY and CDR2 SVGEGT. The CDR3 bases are TGTGCCAGCAGTTACTCGGGACAGGCGGTAAATAGCAATCAGCCCCAGCATTTT. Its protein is CASSYSGQAVNSNQPQHF.

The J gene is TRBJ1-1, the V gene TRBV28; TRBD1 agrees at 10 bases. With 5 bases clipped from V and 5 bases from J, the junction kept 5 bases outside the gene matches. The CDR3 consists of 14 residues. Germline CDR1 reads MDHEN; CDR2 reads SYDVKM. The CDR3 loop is CASSPGDRGTEAFF. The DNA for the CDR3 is TGTGCCAGCAGTCCCGGGGACAGGGGTACTGAAGCTTTCTTT.

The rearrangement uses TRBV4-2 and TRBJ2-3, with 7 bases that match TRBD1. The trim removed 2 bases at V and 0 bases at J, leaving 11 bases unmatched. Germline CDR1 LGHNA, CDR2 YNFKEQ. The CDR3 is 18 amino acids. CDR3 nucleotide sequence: TGTGCCAGCAGCCAACTAATAACGGGACAGACTAGCACAGATACGCAGTATTTT. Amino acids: CASSQLITGQTSTDTQYF.

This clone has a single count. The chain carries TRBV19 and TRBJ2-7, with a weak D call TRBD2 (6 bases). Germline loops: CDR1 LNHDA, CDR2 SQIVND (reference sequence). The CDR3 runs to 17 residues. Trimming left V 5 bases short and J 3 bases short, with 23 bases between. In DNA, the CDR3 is TGTGCCAGTAGTTATTCCTACGGGCGGGGAAGGGACTACGAGCAGTACTTC. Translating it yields CASSYSYGRGRDYEQYF.

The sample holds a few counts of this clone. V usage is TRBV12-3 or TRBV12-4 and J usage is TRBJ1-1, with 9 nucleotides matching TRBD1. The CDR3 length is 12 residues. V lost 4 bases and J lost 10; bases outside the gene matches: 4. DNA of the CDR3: TGTGCCAGCAGTTCGGGACAGGGAACAGCTTTCTTT. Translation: CASSSGQGTAFF.

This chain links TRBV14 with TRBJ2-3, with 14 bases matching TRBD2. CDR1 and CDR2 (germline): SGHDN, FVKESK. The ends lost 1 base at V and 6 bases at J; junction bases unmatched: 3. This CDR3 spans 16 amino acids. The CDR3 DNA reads TGTGCCAGCAGCCAAGGACTAGCGGGAGGGCCGGATACGCAGTATTTT. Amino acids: CASSQGLAGGPDTQYF.

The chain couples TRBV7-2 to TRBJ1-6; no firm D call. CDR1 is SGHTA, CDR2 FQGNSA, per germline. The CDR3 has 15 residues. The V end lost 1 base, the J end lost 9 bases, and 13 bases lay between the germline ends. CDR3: CASSLGSSLGSPLHF. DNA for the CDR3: TGTGCCAGCAGCTTAGGTAGCAGTCTAGGTTCACCCCTCCACTTT.

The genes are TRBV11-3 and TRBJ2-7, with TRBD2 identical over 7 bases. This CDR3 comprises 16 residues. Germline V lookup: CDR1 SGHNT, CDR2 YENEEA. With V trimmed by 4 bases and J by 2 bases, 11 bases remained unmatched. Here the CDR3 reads CASSSTTSVPTYEQYF. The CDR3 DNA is TGTGCCAGCAGCTCGACCACTAGCGTTCCTACCTACGAGCAGTACTTC.

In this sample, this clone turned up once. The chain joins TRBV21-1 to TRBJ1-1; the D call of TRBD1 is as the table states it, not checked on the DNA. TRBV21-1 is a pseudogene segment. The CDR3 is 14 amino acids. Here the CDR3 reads CASSKQDLNTEAFF. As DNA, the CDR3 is TGTGCCAGCAGCAAGCAGGATCTGAACACTGAAGCTTTCTTT.

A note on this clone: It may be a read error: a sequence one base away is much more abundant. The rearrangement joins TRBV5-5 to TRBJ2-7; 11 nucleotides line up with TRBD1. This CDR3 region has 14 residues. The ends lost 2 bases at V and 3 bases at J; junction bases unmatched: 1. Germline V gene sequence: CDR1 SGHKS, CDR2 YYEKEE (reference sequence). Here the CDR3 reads CASSFGTGGYEQYF. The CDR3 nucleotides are TGTGCCAGCAGCTTTGGGACAGGGGGCTACGAGCAGTACTTC.

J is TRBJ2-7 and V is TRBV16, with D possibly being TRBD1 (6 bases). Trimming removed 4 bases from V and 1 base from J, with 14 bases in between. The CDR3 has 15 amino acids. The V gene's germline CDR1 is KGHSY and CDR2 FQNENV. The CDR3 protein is CASSRFRDTSYEQYF. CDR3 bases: TGTGCCAGCAGCCGATTCCGGGACACATCCTACGAGCAGTACTTC.

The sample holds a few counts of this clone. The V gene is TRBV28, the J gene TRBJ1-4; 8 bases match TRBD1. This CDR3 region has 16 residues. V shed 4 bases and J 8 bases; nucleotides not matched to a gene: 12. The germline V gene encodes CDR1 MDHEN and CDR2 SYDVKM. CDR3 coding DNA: TGTGCCAGCAGTTCTCCGACAGGGGATTTGCAGGAAAAACTGTTTTTT. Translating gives CASSSPTGDLQEKLFF. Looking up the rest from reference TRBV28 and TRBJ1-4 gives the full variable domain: DVKVTQSSRYLVKRTGEKVFLECVQDMDHENMFWYRQDPGLGLRLIYFSYDVKMKEKGDIPEGYSVSREKKERFSLILESASTNQTSMYLCASSSPTGDLQEKLFFGSGTQLSVL.

CDR3 sequence (DNA): TGTGCCACCAGTGATAGGACAGGGAACCAGTACTTC. This encodes CATSDRTGNQYF. The chain has TRBV24-1 and TRBJ2-5, with TRBD1 matching 8 bases. Per germline, CDR1 KGHDR and CDR2 SFDVKD. J was trimmed by 10 bases and V by 3 bases; bases with no gene match: 3. CDR3 length: 12 residues.

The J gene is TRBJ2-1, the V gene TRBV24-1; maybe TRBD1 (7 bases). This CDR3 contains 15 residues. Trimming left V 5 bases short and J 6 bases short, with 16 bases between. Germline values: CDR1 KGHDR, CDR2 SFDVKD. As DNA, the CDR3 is TGTGCCACCAGTGCGGGGGAAGGGGGCCGCAATGAGCAGTTCTTC. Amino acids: CATSAGEGGRNEQFF.

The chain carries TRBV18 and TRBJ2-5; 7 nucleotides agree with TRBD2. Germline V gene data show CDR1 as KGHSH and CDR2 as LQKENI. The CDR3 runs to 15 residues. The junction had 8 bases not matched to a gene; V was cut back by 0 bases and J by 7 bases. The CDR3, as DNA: TGTGCCAGCTCACCACCCTTGAGAGGCGGGGGGACCCAGTACTTC. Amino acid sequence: CASSPPLRGGGTQYF.

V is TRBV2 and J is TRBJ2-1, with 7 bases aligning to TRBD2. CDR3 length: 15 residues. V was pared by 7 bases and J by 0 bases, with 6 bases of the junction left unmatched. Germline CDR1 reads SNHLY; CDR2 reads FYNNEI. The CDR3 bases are TGTGCCAGCATCCCCTGGACTAGCTCCTACAATGAGCAGTTCTTC. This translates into CASIPWTSSYNEQFF. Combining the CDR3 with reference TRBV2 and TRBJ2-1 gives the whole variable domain EPEVTQTPSHQVTQMGQEVILRCVPISNHLYFYWYRQILGQKVEFLVSFYNNEISEKSEIFDDQFSVERPDGSNFTLKIRSTKLEDSAMYFCASIPWTSSYNEQFFGPGTRLTVL.

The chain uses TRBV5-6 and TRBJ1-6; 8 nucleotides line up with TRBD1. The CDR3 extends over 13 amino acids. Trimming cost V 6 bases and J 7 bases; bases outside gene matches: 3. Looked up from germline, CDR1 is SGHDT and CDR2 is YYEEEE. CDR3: CASNGQGNSPLHF. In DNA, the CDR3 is TGTGCCAGCAACGGACAGGGAAATTCACCCCTCCACTTT.

The CDR3 sequence is CASSSGTGGGTYEQYF. The CDR3 coding sequence is TGTGCCAGCAGTTCCGGGACAGGGGGCGGGACATACGAGCAGTACTTC. The chain links TRBV7-9 to TRBJ2-7; 12 positions match TRBD1. The germline V gene has CDR1 SEHNR and CDR2 FQNEAQ (reference sequence). The V and J ends lost 6 bases and 4 bases, in that order; junction bases with no gene match: 10. The CDR3 covers 16 residues.

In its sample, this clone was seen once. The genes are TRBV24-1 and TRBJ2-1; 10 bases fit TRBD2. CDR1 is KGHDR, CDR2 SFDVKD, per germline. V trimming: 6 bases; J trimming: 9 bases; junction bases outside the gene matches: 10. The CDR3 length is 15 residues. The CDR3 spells CATSSQAGGTGEQFF. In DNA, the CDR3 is TGTGCCACCAGTTCACAAGCGGGAGGGACAGGTGAGCAGTTCTTC.

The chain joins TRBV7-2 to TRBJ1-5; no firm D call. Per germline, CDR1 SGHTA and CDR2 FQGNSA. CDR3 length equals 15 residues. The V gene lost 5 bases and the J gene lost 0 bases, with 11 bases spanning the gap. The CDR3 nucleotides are TGTGCCAGCAGCCGGGGTCCGAATAGCAATCAGCCCCAGCATTTT. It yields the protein CASSRGPNSNQPQHF.